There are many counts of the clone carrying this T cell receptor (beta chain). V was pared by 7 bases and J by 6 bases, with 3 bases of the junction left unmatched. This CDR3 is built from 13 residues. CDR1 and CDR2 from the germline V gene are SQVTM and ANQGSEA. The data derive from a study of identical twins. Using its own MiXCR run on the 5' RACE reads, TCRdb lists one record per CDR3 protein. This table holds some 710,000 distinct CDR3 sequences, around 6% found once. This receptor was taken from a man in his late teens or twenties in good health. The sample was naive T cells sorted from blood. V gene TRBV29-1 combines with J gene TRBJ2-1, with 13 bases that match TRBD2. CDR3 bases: TGCAGCGCCCGGACTAGCGGGAGCAATGAGCAGTTCTTC. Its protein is CSARTSGSNEQFF.